This T cell receptor (beta chain) was captured by sequencing in a study of cytomegalovirus exposure and HLA in healthy donors. Study summary: In a later analysis, the roughly 130 validation repertoires were reported to have used the same platform as the roughly 700 first-cohort repertoires. Study results and caveats: Most TCR sequences were rare, but some public TCRs occurred in many donors. Reported performance of the classifier showed diagnosis of cytomegalovirus status with high specificity and sensitivity.

Sequencing used immunoSEQ multiplex PCR; TCRdb keeps in-frame clones, though not all of them. The sample lists about 57,000 clones, approximately 95% occurring once. Points on this clone: Antigen specificity is unknown.

Sequenced: PBMCs. The receptor's source is a woman between 18 and 29 years old in good health and CMV-seronegative.

Here the CDR3 DNA reads TGTGCCAGCAGTTACGACAGGGTGAACACTGAAGCTTTCTTT. Translating gives CASSYDRVNTEAFF. The chain employs TRBV6-6 and TRBJ1-1; the match to TRBD1 covers 7 bases. After removal of 2 bases from V and 0 bases from J, the junction contained 0 bases not matched to a gene. The CDR3 spans 14 residues. CDR1 and CDR2 from the germline V gene are MNHNY and SVGAGI (reference sequence).